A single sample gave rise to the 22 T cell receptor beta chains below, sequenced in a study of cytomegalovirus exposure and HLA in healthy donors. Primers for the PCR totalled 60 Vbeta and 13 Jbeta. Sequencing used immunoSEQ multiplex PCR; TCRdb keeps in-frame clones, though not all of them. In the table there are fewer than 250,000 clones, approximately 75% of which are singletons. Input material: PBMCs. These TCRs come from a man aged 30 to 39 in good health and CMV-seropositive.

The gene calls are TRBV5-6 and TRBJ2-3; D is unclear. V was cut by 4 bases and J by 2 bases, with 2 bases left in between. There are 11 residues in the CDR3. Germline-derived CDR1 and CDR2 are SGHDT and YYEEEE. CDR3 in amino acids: CASSLTDTQYF. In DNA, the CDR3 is TGTGCCAGCAGCCTCACAGATACGCAGTATTTT.

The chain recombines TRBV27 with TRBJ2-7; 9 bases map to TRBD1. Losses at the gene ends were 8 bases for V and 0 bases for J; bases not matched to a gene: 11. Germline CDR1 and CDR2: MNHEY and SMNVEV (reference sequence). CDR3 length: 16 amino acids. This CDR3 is CASFSGGTGSSYEQYF. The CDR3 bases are TGTGCCAGCTTCTCAGGGGGGACAGGGAGCTCCTACGAGCAGTACTTC.

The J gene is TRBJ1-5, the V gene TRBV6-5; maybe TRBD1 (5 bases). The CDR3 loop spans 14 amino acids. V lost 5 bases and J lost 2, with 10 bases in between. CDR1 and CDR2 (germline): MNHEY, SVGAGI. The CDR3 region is CASSQGFGNQPQHF. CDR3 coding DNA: TGTGCCAGCAGTCAGGGATTCGGCAATCAGCCCCAGCATTTT.

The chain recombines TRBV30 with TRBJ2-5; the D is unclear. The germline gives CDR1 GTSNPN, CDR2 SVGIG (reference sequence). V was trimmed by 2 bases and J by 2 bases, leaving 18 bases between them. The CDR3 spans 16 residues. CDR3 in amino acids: CAWSYGPTLGQETQYF. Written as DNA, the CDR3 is TGTGCCTGGAGTTACGGCCCGACACTTGGGCAAGAGACCCAGTACTTC.

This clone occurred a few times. Written as DNA, the CDR3 is TGTGCCAGCACTGAGGACAGGGGGAAGCTCGGTTTCTACGAGCAGTACTTC. It encodes CASTEDRGKLGFYEQYF. The chain has TRBV2 and TRBJ2-7, with 10 bases that match TRBD1. V dropped 7 bases and J dropped 3; count of bases not matched to a gene: 15. The CDR3 has 17 residues. Germline CDR1 reads SNHLY; CDR2 reads FYNNEI.

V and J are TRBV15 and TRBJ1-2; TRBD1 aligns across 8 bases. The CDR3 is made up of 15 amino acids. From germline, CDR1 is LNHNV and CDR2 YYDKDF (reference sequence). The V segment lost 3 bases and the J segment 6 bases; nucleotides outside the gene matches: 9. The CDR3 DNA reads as TGTGCCACCAGCAGGCGACAGGGGCCCGTAGATGGCTACACCTTC. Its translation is CATSRRQGPVDGYTF.

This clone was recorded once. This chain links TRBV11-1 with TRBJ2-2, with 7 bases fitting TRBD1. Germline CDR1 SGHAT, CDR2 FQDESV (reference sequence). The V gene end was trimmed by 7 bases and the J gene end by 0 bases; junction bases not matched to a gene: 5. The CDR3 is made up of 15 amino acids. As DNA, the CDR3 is TGTGCCAGCACCCGGGGACAGTCGAACACCGGGGAGCTGTTTTTT. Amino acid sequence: CASTRGQSNTGELFF.

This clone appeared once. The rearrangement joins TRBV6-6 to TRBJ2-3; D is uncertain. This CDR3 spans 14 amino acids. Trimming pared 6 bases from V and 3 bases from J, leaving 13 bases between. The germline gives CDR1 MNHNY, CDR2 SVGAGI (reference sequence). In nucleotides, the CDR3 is TGTGCCAGCAGCTACAATGGCCCAACAGATACGCAGTATTTT. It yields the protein CASSYNGPTDTQYF.

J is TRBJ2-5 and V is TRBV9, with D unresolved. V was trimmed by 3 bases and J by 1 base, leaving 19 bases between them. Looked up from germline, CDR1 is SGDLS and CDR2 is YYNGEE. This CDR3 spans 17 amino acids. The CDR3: CASSARPLTNFQETQYF. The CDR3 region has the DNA TGTGCCAGCAGCGCAAGACCCCTTACTAATTTCCAAGAGACCCAGTACTTC.

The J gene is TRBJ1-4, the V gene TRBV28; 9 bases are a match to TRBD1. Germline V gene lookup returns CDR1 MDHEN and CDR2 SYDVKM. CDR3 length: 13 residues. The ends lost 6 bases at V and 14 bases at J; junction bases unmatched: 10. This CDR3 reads CASSKPGQGALFF. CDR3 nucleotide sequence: TGTGCCAGCAGCAAACCGGGACAGGGCGCTCTGTTTTTT.

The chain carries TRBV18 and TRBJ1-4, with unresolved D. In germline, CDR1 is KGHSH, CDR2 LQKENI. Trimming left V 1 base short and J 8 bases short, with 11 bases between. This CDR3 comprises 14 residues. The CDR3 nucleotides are TGTGCCAGCTCACCACAGGCGGGGTTCGAAAAACTGTTTTTT. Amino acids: CASSPQAGFEKLFF.

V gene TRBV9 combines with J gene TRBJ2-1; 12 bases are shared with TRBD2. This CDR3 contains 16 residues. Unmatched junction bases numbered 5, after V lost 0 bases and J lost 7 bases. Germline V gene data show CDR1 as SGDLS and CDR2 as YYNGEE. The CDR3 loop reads CASSVVASGGANEQFF. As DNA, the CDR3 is TGTGCCAGCAGCGTAGTGGCTAGCGGGGGGGCTAATGAGCAGTTCTTC.

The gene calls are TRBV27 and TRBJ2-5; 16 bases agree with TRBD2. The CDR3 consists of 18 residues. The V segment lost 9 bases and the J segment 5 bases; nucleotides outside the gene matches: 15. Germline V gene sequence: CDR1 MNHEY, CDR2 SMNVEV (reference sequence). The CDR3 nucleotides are TGTGCCAGGATTATTGGGACTAGCGGGAGGGCCGTGGGGGAGACCCAGTACTTC. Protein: CARIIGTSGRAVGETQYF.

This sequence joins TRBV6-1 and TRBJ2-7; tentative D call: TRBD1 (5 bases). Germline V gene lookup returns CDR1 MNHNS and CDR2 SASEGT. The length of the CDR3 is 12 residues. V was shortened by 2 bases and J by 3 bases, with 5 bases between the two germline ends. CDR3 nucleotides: TGTGCCAGCAGTGAACAGGGCTACGAGCAGTACTTC. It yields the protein CASSEQGYEQYF.

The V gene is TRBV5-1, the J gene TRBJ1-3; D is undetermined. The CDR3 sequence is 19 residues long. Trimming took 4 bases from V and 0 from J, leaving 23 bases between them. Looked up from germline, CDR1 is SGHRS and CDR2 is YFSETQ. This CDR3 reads CASSNRREGLSLSGNTIYF. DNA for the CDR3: TGCGCCAGCAGCAATAGACGAGAGGGTCTATCCCTCTCTGGAAACACCATATATTTT.

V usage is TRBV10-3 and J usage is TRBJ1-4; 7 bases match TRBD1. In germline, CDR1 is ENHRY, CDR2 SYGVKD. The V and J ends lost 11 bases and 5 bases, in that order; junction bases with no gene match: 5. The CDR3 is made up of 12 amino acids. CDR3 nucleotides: TGTGCCGCGTCGACAGGGAATGAAAAACTGTTTTTT. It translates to CAASTGNEKLFF.

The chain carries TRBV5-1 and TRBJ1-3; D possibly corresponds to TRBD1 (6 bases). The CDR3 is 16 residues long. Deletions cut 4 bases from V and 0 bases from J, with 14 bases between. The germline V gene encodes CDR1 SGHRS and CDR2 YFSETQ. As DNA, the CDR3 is TGCGCCAGCAGCACGGAAGGACAGCTCTCTGGAAACACCATATATTTT. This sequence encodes CASSTEGQLSGNTIYF.

CDR3 nucleotides: TGTGCCAGCATGGGGGCCCAGGTCCGCAATCAGCCCCAGCATTTT. Encoded protein: CASMGAQVRNQPQHF. The V call is TRBV28, the J call TRBJ1-5; possible D gene TRBD1, 6 bases. The CDR3 has 15 amino acids. Trimming took 7 bases from V and 2 from J, leaving 15 bases between them. CDR1 and CDR2 from the germline V gene are MDHEN and SYDVKM.

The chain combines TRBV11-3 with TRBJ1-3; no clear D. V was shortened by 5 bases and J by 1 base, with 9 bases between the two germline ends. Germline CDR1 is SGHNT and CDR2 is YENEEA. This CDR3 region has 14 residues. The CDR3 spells CASSRADSGNTIYF. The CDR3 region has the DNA TGTGCCAGCAGCCGCGCCGATTCTGGAAACACCATATATTTT.

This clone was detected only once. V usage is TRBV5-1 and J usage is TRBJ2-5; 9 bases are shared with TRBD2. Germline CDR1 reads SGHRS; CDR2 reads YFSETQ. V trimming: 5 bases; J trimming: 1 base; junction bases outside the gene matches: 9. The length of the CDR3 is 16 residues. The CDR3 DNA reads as TGCGCCAGCAGTAGGTTTCAGACTAGCGGCCAAGAGACCCAGTACTTC. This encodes CASSRFQTSGQETQYF.

The CDR3 is CASSPPGLWSGELFF. Written as DNA, the CDR3 is TGTGCCAGCAGCCCCCCGGGTTTATGGTCCGGGGAGCTGTTTTTT. This chain links TRBV5-6 with TRBJ2-2, with no clear D. This CDR3 spans 15 amino acids. The germline V and J ends were trimmed by 4 bases and 6 bases, with 16 bases remaining between them. The germline CDR1 and CDR2 sequences are SGHDT and YYEEEE.

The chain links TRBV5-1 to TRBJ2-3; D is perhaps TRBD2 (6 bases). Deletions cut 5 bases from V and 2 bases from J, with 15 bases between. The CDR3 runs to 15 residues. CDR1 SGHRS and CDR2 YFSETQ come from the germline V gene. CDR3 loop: CASRPRSGDTDTQYF. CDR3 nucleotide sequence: TGCGCCAGCAGACCCCGTAGCGGAGACACAGATACGCAGTATTTT. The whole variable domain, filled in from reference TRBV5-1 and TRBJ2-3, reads KAGVTQTPRYLIKTRGQQVTLSCSPISGHRSVSWYQQTPGQGLQFLFEYFSETQRNKGNFPGRFSGRQFSNSRSEMNVSTLELGDSALYLCASRPRSGDTDTQYFGPGTRLTVL.